This passage covers 14 T cell receptor beta chains from one sample sequenced in a study of a mutant IDH1 vaccine in newly diagnosed glioma. The protocol was immunoSEQ multiplex PCR, while the TCRdb copy is restricted to in-frame clones and leaves out a portion. The sample has around 32,000 clones, 80% seen once. Time point meaning: week 35, safety follow-up. One vaccine dose held 300 ug of mutant IDH1 20-mer peptide and came with topical imiquimod. Antigens for these TCRs are unknown. The source material was PBMCs, sampled from a glioma patient whose treatment included an IDH1 peptide vaccine. The receptors were gathered from a man in his forties or fifties with glioma. Some clones in this sample may be carry-over from other donors' samples.

DNA for the CDR3: TGTGCCAGCAGCTCTTCGTTGGGGAATGAGCAGTTCTTC. As protein: CASSSSLGNEQFF. The V and J genes are TRBV7-3 and TRBJ2-1; D remains unclear. There are 13 residues in the CDR3. Germline-derived CDR1 and CDR2 are SGHTA and FQGTGA. Between the trimmed V and J ends, which lost 4 bases and 7 bases, there was a span of 11 bases.

V and J are TRBV5-4 and TRBJ2-5, with D tentatively TRBD1 or TRBD2 (5 bases each). The V end lost 4 bases, the J end lost 2 bases, and 15 bases lay between the germline ends. The CDR3 is made up of 15 amino acids. The germline gives CDR1 SGHNT, CDR2 YYREEE (reference sequence). In DNA, the CDR3 is TGTGCCAGCAGCCCACCGGGACCAGGACAAGAGACCCAGTACTTC. Translation gives CASSPPGPGQETQYF.

V and J are TRBV9 and TRBJ2-7; D gene ambiguous. CDR1 is SGDLS and CDR2 is YYNGEE in the germline V gene. V lost 2 bases and J 3 bases, leaving 12 bases between the germline ends. The CDR3 has 14 residues. As DNA, the CDR3 is TGTGCCAGCAGCGTCACCTCCGTCGGCTACGAGCAGTACTTC. Protein: CASSVTSVGYEQYF.

The CDR3 loop reads CSVGPQGNEKLFF. The CDR3 DNA is TGCAGCGTTGGACCGCAGGGTAATGAAAAACTGTTTTTT. V and J are TRBV29-1 and TRBJ1-4; a possible D gene is TRBD1 (5 bases). Germline lookup yields CDR1 SQVTM and CDR2 ANQGSEA. This CDR3 region has 13 residues. V was shortened by 4 bases and J by 4 bases, with 10 bases between the two germline ends.

The chain has TRBV6-6 and TRBJ2-7; the match to TRBD1 covers 8 bases. The CDR3 length is 11 residues. Germline V gene sequence: CDR1 MNHNY, CDR2 SVGAGI (reference sequence). V was pared by 6 bases and J by 12 bases, with 7 bases of the junction left unmatched. CDR3 bases: TGTGCCAGCAGCACGGACAGGGTGGCGTACTTC. Its translation is CASSTDRVAYF.

The V gene is TRBV5-1, the J gene TRBJ2-2; the D is unclear. The CDR3 loop spans 14 amino acids. Per the germline V gene, CDR1 is SGHRS and CDR2 is YFSETQ. With 1 base removed from V and 1 base from J, the gap between germline ends came to 5 bases. DNA of the CDR3: TGCGCCAGCAGCTTGCTAGGGAACACCGGGGAGCTGTTTTTT. Protein: CASSLLGNTGELFF.

This clone was observed once. The genes are TRBV11-2 and TRBJ1-1, with D hard to call. From germline, CDR1 is SGHAT and CDR2 FQNNGV. The V end was cut by 3 bases, the J end by 1 base, with 3 bases between. CDR3 length equals 12 residues. CDR3 residues: CASSFRNTEAFF. The CDR3 nucleotides are TGTGCCAGCAGCTTTAGGAACACTGAAGCTTTCTTT.

This clone has a handful of counts. The V gene is TRBV4-1, the J gene TRBJ1-2, with 7 nucleotides matching TRBD1. The trim removed 3 bases at V and 8 bases at J, leaving 6 bases unmatched. The germline gives CDR1 MGHRA, CDR2 YSYEKL. The CDR3 runs to 13 residues. In DNA form, the CDR3 reads TGCGCCAGCAGCCATAAGGGGGCGCAGGGCTACACCTTC. Its protein product is CASSHKGAQGYTF.

The J gene is TRBJ1-6, the V gene TRBV7-3; possibly TRBD1 for D (6 bases). The ends were cut back, 5 bases at V and 6 bases at J, with 11 bases in the middle. This CDR3 is 14 amino acids long. Germline V lookup: CDR1 SGHTA, CDR2 FQGTGA. CDR3 coding DNA: TGTGCCAGCAGCCTGGACAGATTTAATTCACCCCTCCACTTT. Translation: CASSLDRFNSPLHF.

The V gene is TRBV25-1, the J gene TRBJ2-7; TRBD1 or TRBD2 may be the D gene (6 bases each). The V end lost 6 bases, the J end lost 7 bases, and 10 bases lay between the germline ends. Germline loops: CDR1 MGHDK, CDR2 SYGVNS. This CDR3 has 11 residues. The CDR3 reads CASSRGREQYF. In DNA, the CDR3 is TGTGCCAGCAGCCGGGGGCGGGAGCAGTACTTC.

V gene TRBV19 combines with J gene TRBJ2-7, with D unclear. Between the trimmed V and J ends, which lost 1 base and 0 bases, there was a span of 7 bases. The germline V gene has CDR1 LNHDA and CDR2 SQIVND (reference sequence). There are 14 residues in the CDR3. Written as DNA, the CDR3 is TGTGCCAGTAGTATAGGTCAGAGCTCCTACGAGCAGTACTTC. It translates to CASSIGQSSYEQYF.

This rearrangement joins TRBV2 to TRBJ2-5; D is unresolved. Between the trimmed V and J ends, which lost 5 bases and 0 bases, there was a span of 7 bases. Per germline, CDR1 SNHLY and CDR2 FYNNEI. This CDR3 has 13 amino acids. Here the CDR3 DNA reads TGTGCCAGCAGTCGTCGGTACCAAGAGACCCAGTACTTC. Translated: CASSRRYQETQYF.

This clone was detected only a few times. This chain links TRBV19 with TRBJ1-1, with D uncertain. CDR1 and CDR2 (germline): LNHDA, SQIVND (reference sequence). Deletions cut 3 bases from V and 5 bases from J, with 4 bases between. This CDR3 spans 11 amino acids. In DNA form, the CDR3 reads TGTGCCAGTAGTATTACGACTGAAGCTTTCTTT. Protein: CASSITTEAFF.

The chain employs TRBV28 and TRBJ2-7, with TRBD2 as a possible D gene (5 bases). The CDR3 has 13 amino acids. Trimming took 6 bases from V and 2 from J, leaving 11 bases between them. Per germline, CDR1 MDHEN and CDR2 SYDVKM. CDR3 nucleotides: TGTGCCAGCAGGAGGACTGATACCTACGAGCAGTACTTC. Its protein product is CASRRTDTYEQYF.